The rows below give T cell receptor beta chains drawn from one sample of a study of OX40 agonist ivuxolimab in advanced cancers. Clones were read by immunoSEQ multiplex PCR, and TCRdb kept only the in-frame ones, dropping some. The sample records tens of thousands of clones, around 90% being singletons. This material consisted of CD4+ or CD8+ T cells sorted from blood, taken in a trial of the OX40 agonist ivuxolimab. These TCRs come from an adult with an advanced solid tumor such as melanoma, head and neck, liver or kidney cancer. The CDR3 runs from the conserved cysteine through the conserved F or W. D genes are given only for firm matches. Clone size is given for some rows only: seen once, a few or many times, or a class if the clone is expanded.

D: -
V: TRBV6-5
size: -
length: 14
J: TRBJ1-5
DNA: TGTGCCAGCAGTTACCCTGAGATAAATCAGCCCCAGCATTTT
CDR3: CASSYPEINQPQHF

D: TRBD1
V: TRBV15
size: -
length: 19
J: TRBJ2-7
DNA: TGTGCCACCAGCAGAGACCCAGGGGGACAGGGGGTTAATCCCTACGAGCAGTACTTC
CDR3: CATSRDPGGQGVNPYEQYF

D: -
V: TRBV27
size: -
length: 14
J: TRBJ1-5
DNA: TGTGCCAGCAGTTTGAGGGATAGCAATCAGCCCCAGCATTTT
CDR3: CASSLRDSNQPQHF

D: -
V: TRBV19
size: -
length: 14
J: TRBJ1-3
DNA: TGTGCCGCCACCCCCCATACCTCTGGAAACACCATATATTTT
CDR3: CAATPHTSGNTIYF

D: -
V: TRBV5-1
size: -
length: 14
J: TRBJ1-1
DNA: TGCGCCAGCCAGGTAGGGCACCGGGGAACTGAAGCTTTCTTT
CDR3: CASQVGHRGTEAFF

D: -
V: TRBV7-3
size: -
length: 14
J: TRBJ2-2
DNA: TGTGCCAGCGGTAGTGGGGAGAATTCCGGGGAGCTGTTTTTT
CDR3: CASGSGENSGELFF

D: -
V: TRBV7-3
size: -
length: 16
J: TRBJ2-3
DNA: TGTGCCAGCAGCTTAAGAGAGGGGGGCACGGGAGATACGCAGTATTTT
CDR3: CASSLREGGTGDTQYF

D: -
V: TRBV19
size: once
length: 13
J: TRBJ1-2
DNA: TGTGCCAGTAGTACCCCGGGCCAATATGGCTACACCTTC
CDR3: CASSTPGQYGYTF

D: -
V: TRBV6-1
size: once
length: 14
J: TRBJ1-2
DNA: TGTGCCAGCACCCTAGATTTATCTTCAGGTGGCTACACCTTC
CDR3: CASTLDLSSGGYTF

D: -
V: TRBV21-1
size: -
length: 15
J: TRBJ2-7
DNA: TGTGCCAGCAGCAGACCACCGAAAGTGGTCTACGAGCAGTACTTC
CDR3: CASSRPPKVVYEQYF

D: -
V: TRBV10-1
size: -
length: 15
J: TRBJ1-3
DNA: TGCGCCAGCAGTGAGGCGACAGGAGGTAAAAACACCATATATTTT
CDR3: CASSEATGGKNTIYF

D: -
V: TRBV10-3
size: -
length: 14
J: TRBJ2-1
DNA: TGTGCCATCAGTGTAGGACTGTTGGGCAATGAGCAGTTCTTC
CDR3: CAISVGLLGNEQFF

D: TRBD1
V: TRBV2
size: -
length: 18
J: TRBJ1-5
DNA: TGTGCCAGCAGACCCGGACAGGGGGCCTTTGTGGGCAATCAGCCCCAGCATTTT
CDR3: CASRPGQGAFVGNQPQHF

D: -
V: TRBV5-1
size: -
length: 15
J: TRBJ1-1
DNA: TGCGCCAGCAACCGTGATGGCAGGGAAAACACTGAAGCTTTCTTT
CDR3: CASNRDGRENTEAFF

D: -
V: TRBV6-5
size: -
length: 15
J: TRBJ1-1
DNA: TGTGCCAGCGGTACCCTGGGGGCAGGCCCTGATGAAGCTTTCTTT
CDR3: CASGTLGAGPDEAFF

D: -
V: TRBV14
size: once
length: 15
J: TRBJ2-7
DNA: TGTGCCAGCAGCCAGGTCCGCGAAACGAGCCACGAGCAGTACTTC
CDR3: CASSQVRETSHEQYF

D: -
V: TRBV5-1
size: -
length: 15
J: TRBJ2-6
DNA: TGCGCCAGCAGCTTGGGCGGACCTGGGGCCAACGTCCTGACTTTC
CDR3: CASSLGGPGANVLTF

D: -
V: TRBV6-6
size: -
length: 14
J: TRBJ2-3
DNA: TGTGCCAGCAAGCCTGGGAGCGACAGGAATACGCAGTATTTT
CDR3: CASKPGSDRNTQYF

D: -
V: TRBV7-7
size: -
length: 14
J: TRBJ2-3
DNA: TGTGCCAGCAGCCCCCAGGGATTTACAGATACGCAGTATTTT
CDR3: CASSPQGFTDTQYF

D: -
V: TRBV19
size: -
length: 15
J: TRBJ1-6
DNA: TGTGCCAGTAGTATAGACGCGGTAAATAATTCACCCCTCCACTTT
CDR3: CASSIDAVNNSPLHF

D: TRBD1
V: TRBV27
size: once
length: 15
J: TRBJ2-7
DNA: TGTGCCAGCAGTTCAGCCGGACAGGGGGCCTACGAGCAGTACTTC
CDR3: CASSSAGQGAYEQYF

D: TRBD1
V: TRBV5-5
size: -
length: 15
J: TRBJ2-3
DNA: TGTGCCAGCAGCCCCCCTCGGACAGGGGGAGATACGCAGTATTTT
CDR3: CASSPPRTGGDTQYF

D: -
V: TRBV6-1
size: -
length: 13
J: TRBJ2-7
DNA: TGTGCCAGCAGTAGGGGAGTGGACTACGAGCAGTACTTC
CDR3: CASSRGVDYEQYF

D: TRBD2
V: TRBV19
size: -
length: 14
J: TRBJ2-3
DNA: TGTGCCAGTAGTACCAGCGGGGGGACAGATACGCAGTATTTT
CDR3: CASSTSGGTDTQYF

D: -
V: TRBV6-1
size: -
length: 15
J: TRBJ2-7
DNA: TGTGCCAGCCGCCGCCTTTTGGGGAGCTCCTACGAGCAGTACTTC
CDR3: CASRRLLGSSYEQYF

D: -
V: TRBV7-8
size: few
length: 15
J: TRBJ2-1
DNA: TGTGCCAGCAGCATTCGGGGCCAGCTCCACAATGAGCAGTTCTTC
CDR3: CASSIRGQLHNEQFF

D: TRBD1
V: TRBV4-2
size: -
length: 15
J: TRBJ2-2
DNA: TGTGCCAGCAGCCAAGACAGGGGGATGACCGGGGAGCTGTTTTTT
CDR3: CASSQDRGMTGELFF

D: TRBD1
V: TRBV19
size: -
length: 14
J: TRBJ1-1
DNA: TGTGCCAGTAGTGTACAGGGGGCGAACACTGAAGCTTTCTTT
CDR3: CASSVQGANTEAFF

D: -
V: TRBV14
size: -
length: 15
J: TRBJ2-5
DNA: TGTGCCAGCAGCCAAGTAGGGTCCCCCCAAGAGACCCAGTACTTC
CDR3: CASSQVGSPQETQYF

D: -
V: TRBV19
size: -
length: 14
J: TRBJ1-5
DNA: TGTGCCAGTATGGAGCAGAATAGCAATCAGCCCCAGCATTTT
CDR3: CASMEQNSNQPQHF

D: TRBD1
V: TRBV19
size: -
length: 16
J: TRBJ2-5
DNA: TGTGCCAGTAGTATTCGTACCCACAGGGGAGAAGAGACCCAGTACTTC
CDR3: CASSIRTHRGEETQYF

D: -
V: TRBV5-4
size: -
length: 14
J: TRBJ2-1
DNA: TGTGCCAGCAGCGGGGGGGGGCCGGGCAATGAGCAGTTCTTC
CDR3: CASSGGGPGNEQFF

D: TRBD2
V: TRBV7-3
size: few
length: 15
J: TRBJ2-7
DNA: TGTGCCAGCAGCCTCAGCGGGGGGGCGGGCCACGAGCAGTACTTC
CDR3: CASSLSGGAGHEQYF

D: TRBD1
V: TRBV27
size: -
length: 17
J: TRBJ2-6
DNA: TGTGCCAGCAGTCCCGGGACAGGTATCTCTGGGGCCAACGTCCTGACTTTC
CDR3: CASSPGTGISGANVLTF

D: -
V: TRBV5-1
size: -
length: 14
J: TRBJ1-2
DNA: TGCGCCAGCAGCTTGGACAGGTCGGATTATGGCTACACCTTC
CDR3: CASSLDRSDYGYTF

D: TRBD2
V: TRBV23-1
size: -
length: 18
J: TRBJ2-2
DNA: TGCGCCAGCAATGATATACTAGCGGGGGCCCCGAACACCGGGGAGCTGTTTTTT
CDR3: CASNDILAGAPNTGELFF

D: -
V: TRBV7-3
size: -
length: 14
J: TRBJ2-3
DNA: TGTGCCAGCAGCTTATGGCAGGGGTCAGATACGCAGTATTTT
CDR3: CASSLWQGSDTQYF

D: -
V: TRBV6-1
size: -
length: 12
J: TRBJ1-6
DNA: TGTGCCAGCCTGGCTTCCCCCTCACCCCTCCACTTT
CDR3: CASLASPSPLHF